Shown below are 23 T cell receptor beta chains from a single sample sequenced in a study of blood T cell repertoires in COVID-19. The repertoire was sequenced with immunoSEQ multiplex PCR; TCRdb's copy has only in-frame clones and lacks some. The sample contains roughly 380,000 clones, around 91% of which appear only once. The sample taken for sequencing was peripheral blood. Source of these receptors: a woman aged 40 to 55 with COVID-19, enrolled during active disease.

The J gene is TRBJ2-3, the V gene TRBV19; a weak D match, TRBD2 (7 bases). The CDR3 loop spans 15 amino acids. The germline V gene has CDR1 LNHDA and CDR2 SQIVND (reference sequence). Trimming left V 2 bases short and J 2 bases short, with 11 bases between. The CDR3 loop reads CASSIIGGDTDTQYF. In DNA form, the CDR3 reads TGTGCCAGTAGTATAATAGGGGGGGACACAGATACGCAGTATTTT.

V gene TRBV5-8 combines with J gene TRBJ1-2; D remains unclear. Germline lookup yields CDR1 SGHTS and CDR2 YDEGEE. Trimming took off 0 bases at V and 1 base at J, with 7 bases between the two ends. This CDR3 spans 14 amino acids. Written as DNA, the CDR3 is TGTGCCAGCAGCTTGGAGCTTTTTAACTATGGCTACACCTTC. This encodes CASSLELFNYGYTF.

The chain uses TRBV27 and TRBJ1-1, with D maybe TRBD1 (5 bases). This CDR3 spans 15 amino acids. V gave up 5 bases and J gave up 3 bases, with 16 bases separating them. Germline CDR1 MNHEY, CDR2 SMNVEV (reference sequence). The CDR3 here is CASSLGWGGDTEAFF. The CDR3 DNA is TGTGCCAGCAGTCTCGGGTGGGGGGGGGACACTGAAGCTTTCTTT.

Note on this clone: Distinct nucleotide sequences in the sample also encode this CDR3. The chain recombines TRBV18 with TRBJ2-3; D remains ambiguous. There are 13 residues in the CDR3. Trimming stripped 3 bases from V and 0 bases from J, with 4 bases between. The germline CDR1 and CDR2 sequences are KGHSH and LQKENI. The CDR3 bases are TGTGCCAGCTCACCCCCTAGCACAGATACGCAGTATTTT. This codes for CASSPPSTDTQYF.

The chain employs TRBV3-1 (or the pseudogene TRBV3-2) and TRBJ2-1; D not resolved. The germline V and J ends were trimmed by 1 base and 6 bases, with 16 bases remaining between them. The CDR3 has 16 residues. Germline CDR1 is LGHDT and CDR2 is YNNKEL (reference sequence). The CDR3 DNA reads TGTGCCAGCAGCCAAGGGGCCTTAGTAAGGCGCAATGAGCAGTTCTTC. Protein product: CASSQGALVRRNEQFF.

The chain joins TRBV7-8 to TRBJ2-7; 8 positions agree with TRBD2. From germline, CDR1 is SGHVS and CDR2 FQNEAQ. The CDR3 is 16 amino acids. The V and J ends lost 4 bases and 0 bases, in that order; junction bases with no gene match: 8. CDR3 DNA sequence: TGTGCCAGCAGCTCCGGCCCGGGAGGGCCCTCCTACGAGCAGTACTTC. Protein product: CASSSGPGGPSYEQYF.

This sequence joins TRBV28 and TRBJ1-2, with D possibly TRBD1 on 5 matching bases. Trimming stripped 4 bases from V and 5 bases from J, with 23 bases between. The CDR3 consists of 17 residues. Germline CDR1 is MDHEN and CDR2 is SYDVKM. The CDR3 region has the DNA TGTGCCAGCAGTTCCCCTACCCAGGGATGGGGTGCTTATGGCTACACCTTC. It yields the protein CASSSPTQGWGAYGYTF.

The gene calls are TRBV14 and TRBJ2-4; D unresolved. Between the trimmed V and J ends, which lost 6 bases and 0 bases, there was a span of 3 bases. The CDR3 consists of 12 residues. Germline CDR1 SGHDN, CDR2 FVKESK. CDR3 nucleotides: TGTGCCAGCAGTCTAGCCAAAAACATTCAGTACTTC. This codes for CASSLAKNIQYF.

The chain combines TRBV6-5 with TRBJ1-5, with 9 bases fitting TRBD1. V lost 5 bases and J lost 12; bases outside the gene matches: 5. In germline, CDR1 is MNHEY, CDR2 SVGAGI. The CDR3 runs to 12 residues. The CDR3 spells CASSTGTGLQHF. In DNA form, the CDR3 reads TGTGCCAGCAGTACCGGGACAGGGCTCCAGCATTTT.

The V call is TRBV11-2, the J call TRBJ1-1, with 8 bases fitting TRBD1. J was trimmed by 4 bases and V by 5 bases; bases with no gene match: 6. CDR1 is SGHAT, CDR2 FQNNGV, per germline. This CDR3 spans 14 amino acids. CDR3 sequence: CASSPPDRVTEAFF. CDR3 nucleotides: TGTGCCAGCAGCCCCCCGGACAGGGTCACTGAAGCTTTCTTT.

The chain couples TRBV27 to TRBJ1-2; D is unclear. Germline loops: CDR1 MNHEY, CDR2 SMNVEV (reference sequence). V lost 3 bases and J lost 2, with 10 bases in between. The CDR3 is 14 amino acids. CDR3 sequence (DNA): TGTGCCAGCAGTTTTGTGAGAGGGAACTATGGCTACACCTTC. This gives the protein CASSFVRGNYGYTF.

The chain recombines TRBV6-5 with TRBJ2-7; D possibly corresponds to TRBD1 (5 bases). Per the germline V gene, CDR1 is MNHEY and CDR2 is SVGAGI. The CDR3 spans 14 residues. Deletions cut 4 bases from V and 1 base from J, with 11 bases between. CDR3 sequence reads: CASSSSTGSYEQYF. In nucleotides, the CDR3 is TGTGCCAGCAGTTCTTCTACAGGTTCCTACGAGCAGTACTTC.

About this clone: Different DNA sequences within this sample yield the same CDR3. In DNA form, the CDR3 reads TGTGCCTGGAGTGTCCAGGGAAGTACTGAAGCTTTCTTT. It is translated as CAWSVQGSTEAFF. This chain links TRBV30 with TRBJ1-1; a possible D gene is TRBD1 (5 bases). CDR1 and CDR2 (germline): GTSNPN, SVGIG (reference sequence). CDR3 length: 13 residues. The ends were cut back, 0 bases at V and 5 bases at J, with 10 bases in the middle.

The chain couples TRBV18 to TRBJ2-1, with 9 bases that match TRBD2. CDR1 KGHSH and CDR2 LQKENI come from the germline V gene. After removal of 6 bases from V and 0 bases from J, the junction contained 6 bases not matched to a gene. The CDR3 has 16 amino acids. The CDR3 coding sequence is TGTGCCAGCTCGCCCCGACTAGCGGACTCCTACAATGAGCAGTTCTTC. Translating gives CASSPRLADSYNEQFF.

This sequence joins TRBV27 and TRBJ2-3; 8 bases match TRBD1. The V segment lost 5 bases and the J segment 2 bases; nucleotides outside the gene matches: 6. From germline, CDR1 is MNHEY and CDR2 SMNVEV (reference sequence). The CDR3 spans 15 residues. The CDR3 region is CASSLRTGNTDTQYF. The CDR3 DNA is TGTGCCAGCAGTCTAAGGACAGGGAACACAGATACGCAGTATTTT.

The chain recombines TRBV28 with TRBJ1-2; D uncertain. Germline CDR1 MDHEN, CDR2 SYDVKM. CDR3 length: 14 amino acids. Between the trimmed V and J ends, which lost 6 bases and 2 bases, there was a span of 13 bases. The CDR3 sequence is CASSSQPPNYGYTF. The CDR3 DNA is TGTGCCAGCAGCTCACAGCCACCCAACTATGGCTACACCTTC.

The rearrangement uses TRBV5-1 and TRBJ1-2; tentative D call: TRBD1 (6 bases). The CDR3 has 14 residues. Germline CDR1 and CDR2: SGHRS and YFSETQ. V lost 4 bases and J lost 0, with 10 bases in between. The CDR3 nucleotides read TGCGCCAGCAGCGACAGGATTTCTAACTATGGCTACACCTTC. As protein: CASSDRISNYGYTF.

CDR3 loop: CASSTTGDPYNEQFF. The CDR3 DNA is TGTGCCAGCAGTACGACAGGCGATCCCTACAATGAGCAGTTCTTC. The rearrangement uses TRBV7-9 and TRBJ2-1; a possible D gene is TRBD1 (6 bases). Germline CDR1 and CDR2: SEHNR and FQNEAQ (reference sequence). The CDR3 length is 15 residues. Trimming took off 6 bases at V and 2 bases at J, with 14 bases between the two ends. The variable domain in full, with the rest retrieved from reference TRBV7-9 and TRBJ2-1, is DTGVSQNPRHKITKRGQNVTFRCDPISEHNRLYWYRQTLGQGPEFLTYFQNEAQLEKSRLLSDRFSAERPKGSFSTLEIQRTEQGDSAMYLCASSTTGDPYNEQFFGPGTRLTVL.

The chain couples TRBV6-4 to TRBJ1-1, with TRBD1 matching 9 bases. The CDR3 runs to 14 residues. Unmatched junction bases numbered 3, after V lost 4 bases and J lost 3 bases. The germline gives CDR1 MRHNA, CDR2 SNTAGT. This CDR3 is CASSVDRGDTEAFF. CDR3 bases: TGTGCCAGCAGTGTAGACAGGGGGGACACTGAAGCTTTCTTT.

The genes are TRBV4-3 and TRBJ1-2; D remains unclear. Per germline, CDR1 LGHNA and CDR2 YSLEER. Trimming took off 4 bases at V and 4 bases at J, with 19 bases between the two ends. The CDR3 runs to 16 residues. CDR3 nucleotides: TGCGCCAGCAGCCGGGCTATGGACTATGAACTCTATGGCTACACCTTC. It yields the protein CASSRAMDYELYGYTF.

CDR3 coding DNA: TGTGCCAGCAGCTTATTTCGGGGGGTCGCTGGAAACACCATATATTTT. Residues: CASSLFRGVAGNTIYF. The genes are TRBV7-8 and TRBJ1-3; maybe TRBD1 (5 bases). V gave up 2 bases and J gave up 2 bases, with 13 bases separating them. Per germline, CDR1 SGHVS and CDR2 FQNEAQ. There are 16 residues in the CDR3.

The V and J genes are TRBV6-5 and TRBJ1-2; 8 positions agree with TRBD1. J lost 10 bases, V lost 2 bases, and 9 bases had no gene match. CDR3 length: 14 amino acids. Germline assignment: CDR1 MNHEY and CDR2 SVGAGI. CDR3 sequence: CASSYGTGQALYTF. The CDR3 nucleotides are TGTGCCAGCAGTTACGGAACGGGACAGGCACTCTACACCTTC.

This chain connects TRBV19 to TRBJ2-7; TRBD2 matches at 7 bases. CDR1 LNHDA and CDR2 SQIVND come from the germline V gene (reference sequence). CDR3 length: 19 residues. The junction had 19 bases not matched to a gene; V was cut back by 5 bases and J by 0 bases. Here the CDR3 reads CASSRRLAGSVLSSYEQYF. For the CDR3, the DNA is TGTGCCAGTAGTCGTAGACTAGCCGGATCCGTCCTCAGCTCCTACGAGCAGTACTTC.